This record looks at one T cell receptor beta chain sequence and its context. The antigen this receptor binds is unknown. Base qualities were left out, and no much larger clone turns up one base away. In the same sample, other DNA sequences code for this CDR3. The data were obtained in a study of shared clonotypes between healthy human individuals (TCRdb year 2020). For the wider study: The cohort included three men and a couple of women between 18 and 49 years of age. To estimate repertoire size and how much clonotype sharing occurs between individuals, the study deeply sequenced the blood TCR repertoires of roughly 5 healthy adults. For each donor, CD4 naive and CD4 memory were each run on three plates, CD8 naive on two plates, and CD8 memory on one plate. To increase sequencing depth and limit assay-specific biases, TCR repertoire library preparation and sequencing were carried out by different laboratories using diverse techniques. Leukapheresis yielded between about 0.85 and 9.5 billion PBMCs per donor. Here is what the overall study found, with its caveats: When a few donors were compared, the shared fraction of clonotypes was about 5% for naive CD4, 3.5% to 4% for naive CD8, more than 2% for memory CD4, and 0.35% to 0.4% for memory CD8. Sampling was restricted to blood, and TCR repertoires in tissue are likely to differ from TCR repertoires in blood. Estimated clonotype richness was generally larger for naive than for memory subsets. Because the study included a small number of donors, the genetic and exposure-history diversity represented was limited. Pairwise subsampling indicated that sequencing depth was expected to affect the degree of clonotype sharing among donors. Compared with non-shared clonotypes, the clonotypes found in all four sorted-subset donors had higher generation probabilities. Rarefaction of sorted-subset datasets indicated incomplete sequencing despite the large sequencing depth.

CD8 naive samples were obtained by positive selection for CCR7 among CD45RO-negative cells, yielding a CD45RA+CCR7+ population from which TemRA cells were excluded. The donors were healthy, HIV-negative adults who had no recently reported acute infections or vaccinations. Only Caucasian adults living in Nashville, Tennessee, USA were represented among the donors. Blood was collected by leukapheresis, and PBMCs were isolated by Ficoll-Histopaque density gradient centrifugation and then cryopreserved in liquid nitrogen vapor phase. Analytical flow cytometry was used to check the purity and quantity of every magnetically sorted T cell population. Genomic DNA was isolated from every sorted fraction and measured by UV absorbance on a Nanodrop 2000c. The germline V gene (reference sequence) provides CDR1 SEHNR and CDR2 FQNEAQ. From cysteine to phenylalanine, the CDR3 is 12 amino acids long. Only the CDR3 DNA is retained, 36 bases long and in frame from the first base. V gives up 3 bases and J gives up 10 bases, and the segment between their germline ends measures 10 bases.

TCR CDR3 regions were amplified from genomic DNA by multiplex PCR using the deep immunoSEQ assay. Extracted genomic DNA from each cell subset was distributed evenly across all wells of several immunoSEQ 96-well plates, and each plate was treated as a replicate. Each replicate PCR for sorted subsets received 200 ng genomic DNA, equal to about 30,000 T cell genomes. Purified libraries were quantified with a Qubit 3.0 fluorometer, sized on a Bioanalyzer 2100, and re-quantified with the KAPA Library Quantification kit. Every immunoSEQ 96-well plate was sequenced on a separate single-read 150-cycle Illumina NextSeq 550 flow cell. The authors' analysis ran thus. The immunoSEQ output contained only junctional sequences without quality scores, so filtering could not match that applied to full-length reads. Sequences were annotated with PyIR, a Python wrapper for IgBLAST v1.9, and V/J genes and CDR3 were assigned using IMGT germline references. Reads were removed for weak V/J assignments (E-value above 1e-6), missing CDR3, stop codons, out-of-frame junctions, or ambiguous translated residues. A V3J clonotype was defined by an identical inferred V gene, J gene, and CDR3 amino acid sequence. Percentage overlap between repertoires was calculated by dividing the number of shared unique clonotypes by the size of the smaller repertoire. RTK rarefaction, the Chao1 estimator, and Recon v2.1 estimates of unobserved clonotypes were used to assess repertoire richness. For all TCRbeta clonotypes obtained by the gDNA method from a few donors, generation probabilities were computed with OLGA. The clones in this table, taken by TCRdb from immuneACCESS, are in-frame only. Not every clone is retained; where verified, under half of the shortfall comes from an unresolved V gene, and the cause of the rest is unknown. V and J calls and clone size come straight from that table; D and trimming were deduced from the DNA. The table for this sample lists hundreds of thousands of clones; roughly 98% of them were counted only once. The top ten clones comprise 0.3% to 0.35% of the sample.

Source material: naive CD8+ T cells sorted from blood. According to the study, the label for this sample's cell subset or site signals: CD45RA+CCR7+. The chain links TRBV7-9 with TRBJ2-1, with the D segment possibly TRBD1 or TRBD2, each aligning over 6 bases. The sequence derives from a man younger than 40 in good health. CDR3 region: CASSLGGDEQFF. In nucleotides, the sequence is TGTGCCAGCAGCTTGGGGGGCGACGAGCAGTTCTTC. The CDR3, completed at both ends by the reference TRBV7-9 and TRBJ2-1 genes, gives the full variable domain DTGVSQNPRHKITKRGQNVTFRCDPISEHNRLYWYRQTLGQGPEFLTYFQNEAQLEKSRLLSDRFSAERPKGSFSTLEIQRTEQGDSAMYLCASSLGGDEQFFGPGTRLTVL.